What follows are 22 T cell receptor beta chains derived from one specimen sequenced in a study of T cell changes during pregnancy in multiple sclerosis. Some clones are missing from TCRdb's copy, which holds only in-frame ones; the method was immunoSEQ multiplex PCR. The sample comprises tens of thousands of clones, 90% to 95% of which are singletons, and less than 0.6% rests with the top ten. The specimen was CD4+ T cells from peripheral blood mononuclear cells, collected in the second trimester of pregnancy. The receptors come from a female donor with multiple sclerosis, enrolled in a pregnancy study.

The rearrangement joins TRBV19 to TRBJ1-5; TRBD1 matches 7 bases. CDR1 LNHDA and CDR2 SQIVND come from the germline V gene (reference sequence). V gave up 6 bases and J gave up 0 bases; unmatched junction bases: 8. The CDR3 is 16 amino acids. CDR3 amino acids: CASSPQQGNSNQPQHF. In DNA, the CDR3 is TGTGCCAGTAGCCCCCAACAGGGGAATAGCAATCAGCCCCAGCATTTT. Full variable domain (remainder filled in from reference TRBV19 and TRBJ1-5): DGGITQSPKYLFRKEGQNVTLSCEQNLNHDAMYWYRQDPGQGLRLIYYSQIVNDFQKGDIAEGYSVSREKKESFPLTVTSAQKNPTAFYLCASSPQQGNSNQPQHFGDGTRLSIL.

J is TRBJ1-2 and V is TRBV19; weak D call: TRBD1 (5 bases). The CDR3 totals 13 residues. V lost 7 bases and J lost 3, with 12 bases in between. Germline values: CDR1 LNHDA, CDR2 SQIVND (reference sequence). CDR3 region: CASKTGADYGYTF. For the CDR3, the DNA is TGTGCCAGTAAAACTGGGGCGGACTATGGCTACACCTTC.

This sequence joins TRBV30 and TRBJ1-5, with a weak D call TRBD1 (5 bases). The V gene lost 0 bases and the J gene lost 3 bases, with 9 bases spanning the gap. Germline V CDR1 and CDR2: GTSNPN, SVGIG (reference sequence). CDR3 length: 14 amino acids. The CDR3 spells CAWSVRQNNQPQHF. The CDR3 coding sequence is TGTGCCTGGAGTGTACGACAGAACAATCAGCCCCAGCATTTT.

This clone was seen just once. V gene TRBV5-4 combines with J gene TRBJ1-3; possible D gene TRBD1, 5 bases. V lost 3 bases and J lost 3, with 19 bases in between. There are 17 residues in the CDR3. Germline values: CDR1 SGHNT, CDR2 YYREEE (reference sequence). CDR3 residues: CASSSISGGSLGNTIYF. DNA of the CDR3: TGTGCCAGCAGCTCAATAAGCGGGGGATCCCTTGGAAACACCATATATTTT.

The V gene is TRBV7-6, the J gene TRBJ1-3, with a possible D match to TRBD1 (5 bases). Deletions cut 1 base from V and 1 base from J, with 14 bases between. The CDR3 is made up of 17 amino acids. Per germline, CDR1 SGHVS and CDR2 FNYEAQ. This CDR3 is CASSLGKTVRSGNTIYF. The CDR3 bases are TGTGCCAGCAGCTTAGGGAAGACAGTCAGGTCTGGAAACACCATATATTTT.

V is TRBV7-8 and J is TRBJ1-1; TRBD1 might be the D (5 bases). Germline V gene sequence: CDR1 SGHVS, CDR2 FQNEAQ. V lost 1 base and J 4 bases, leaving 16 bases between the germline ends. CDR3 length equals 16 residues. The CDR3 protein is CASSLGLGRGRTEAFF. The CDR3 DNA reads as TGTGCCAGCAGCTTAGGATTAGGGCGGGGCCGCACTGAAGCTTTCTTT.

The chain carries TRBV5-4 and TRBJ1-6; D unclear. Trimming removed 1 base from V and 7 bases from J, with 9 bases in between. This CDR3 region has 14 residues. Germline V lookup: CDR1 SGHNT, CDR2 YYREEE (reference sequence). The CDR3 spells CASSLYGGNSPLHF. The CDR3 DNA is TGTGCCAGCAGCTTGTACGGAGGAAATTCACCCCTCCACTTT.

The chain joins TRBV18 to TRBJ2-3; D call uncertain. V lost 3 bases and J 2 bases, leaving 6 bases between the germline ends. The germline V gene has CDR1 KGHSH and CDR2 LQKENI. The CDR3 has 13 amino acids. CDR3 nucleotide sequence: TGTGCCAGCTCACCCTCTATCACAGATACGCAGTATTTT. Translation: CASSPSITDTQYF.

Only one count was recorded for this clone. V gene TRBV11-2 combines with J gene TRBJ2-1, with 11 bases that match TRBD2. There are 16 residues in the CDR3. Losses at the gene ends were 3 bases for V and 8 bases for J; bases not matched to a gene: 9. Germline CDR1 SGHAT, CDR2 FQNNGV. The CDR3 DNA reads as TGTGCCAGCAGCTTGTCAACTAGCGGGGGCGGCGATGAGCAGTTCTTC. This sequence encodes CASSLSTSGGGDEQFF.

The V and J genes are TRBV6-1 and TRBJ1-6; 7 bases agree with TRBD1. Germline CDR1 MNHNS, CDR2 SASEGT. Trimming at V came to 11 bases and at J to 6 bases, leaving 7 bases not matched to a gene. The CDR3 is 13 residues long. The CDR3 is CASRDSTNSPLHF. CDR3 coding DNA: TGTGCCTCCCGGGACAGCACTAATTCACCCCTCCACTTT.

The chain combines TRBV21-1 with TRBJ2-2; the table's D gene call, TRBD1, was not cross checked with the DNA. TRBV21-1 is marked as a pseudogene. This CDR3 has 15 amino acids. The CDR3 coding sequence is TGTGCCAGCAGCAAAGGGGACACTAACACCGGGGAGCTGTTTTTT. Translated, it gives CASSKGDTNTGELFF.

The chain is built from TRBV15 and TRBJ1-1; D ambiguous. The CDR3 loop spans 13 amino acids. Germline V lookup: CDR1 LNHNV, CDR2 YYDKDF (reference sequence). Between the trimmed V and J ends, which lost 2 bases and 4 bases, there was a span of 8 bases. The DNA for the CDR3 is TGTGCCACCAGCAGACACCGAGTCACTGAAGCTTTCTTT. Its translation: CATSRHRVTEAFF. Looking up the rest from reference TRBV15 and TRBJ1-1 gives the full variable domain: DAMVIQNPRYQVTQFGKPVTLSCSQTLNHNVMYWYQQKSSQAPKLLFHYYDKDFNNEADTPDNFQSRRPNTSFCFLDIRSPGLGDTAMYLCATSRHRVTEAFFGQGTRLTVV.

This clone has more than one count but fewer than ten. The CDR3: CASALTGKNTIYF. The CDR3 nucleotides are TGTGCCAGTGCCCTCACAGGGAAAAACACCATATATTTT. The chain has TRBV28 and TRBJ1-3; perhaps TRBD1 as D (6 bases). The CDR3 is 13 residues long. V lost 9 bases and J 6 bases, leaving 15 bases between the germline ends. Germline V gene sequence: CDR1 MDHEN, CDR2 SYDVKM.

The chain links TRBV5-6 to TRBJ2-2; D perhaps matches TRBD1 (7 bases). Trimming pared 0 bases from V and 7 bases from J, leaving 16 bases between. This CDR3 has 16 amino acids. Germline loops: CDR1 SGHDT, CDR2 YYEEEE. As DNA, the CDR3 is TGTGCCAGCAGCTTGGCAGGGGGGACGTTTGGCGGGGAGCTGTTTTTT. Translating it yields CASSLAGGTFGGELFF.

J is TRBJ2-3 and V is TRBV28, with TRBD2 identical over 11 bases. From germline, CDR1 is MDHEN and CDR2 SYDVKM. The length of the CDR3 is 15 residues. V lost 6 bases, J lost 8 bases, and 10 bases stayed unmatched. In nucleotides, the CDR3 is TGTGCCAGCAGCATTCTAGCGGGGGGCCGGGTTACGCAGTATTTT. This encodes CASSILAGGRVTQYF.

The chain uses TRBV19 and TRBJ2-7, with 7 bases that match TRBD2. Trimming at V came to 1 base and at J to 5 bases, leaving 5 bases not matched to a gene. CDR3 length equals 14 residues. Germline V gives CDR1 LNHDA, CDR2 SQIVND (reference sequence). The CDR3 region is CASSIGLADHEQYF. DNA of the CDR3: TGTGCCAGTAGTATAGGACTAGCAGACCACGAGCAGTACTTC.

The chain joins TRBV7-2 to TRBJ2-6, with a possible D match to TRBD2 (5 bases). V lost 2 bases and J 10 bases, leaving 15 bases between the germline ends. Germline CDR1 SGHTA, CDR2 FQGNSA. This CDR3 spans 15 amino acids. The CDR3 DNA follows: TGTGCCAGCAGCTTAAAGGGCCGGGGTCGGAACGTCCTGACTTTC. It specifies CASSLKGRGRNVLTF.

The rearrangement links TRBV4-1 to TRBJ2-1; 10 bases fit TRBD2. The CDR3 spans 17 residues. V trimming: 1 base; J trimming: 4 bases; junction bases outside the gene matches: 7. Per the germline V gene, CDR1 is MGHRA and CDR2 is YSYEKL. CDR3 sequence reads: CASSQGVSGGIYNEQFF. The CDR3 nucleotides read TGCGCCAGCAGCCAAGGGGTTAGCGGGGGGATATACAATGAGCAGTTCTTC.

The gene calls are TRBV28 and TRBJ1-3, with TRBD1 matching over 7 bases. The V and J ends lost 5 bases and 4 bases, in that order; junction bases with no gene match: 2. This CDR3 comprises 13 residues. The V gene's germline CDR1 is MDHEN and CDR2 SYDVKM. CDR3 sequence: CASSRGQGNTIYF. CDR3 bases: TGTGCCAGCAGTCGGGGACAGGGAAACACCATATATTTT.

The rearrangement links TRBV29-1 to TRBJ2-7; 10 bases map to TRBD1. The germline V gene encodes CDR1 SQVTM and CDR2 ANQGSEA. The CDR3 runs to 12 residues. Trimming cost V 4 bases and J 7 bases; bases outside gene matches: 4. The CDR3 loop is CSVGQGAGEQYF. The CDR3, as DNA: TGCAGCGTTGGACAGGGGGCGGGGGAGCAGTACTTC.

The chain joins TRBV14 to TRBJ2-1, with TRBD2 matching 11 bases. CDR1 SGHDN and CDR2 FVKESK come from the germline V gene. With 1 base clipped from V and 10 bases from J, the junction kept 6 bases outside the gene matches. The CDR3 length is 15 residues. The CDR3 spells CASSQASSGRSEQFF. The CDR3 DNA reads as TGTGCCAGCAGCCAAGCATCTAGCGGGAGGAGCGAGCAGTTCTTC.

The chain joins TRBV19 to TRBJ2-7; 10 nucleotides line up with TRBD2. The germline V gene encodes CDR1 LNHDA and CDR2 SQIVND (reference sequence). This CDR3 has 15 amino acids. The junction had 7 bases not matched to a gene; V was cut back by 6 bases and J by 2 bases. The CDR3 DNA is TGTGCCAGTAGACGTAGCGGGGGGCCAGCCTACGAGCAGTACTTC. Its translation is CASRRSGGPAYEQYF.